A single T cell receptor (beta chain) is shown here with its context. One end of the junction is discordant with germline, which a read error may explain. The data originate from a study of CD4 and CD8 cells across lung adenocarcinoma regions. Samples came from patients with localized non-small cell lung adenocarcinoma. This CDR3 comprises 11 residues. Germline values: CDR1 WSHSY, CDR2 SAAADI. One entry per CDR3 protein results from TCRdb running MiXCR on the PCR reads. The table lists 10,000 to 15,000 distinct CDR3 sequences, roughly 48% of them singletons. The receptor was isolated from a female donor with lung adenocarcinoma. The CD4 and CD8 labels of this study may be unreliable. The chain links TRBV10-2 to TRBJ2-1; tentatively, D is TRBD2 (5 bases). The sample consisted of CD8+ T cells from the margin of a lung tumor. This chain's CDR3 is CASSHTGEQFF. In DNA, the CDR3 is TGCGCCAGCAGCCACACCGGGGAGCAGTTTTTC.